This T cell receptor (beta chain) is drawn from a study of radiotherapy plus CTLA-4 blockade in lung cancer. TCRdb keeps only in-frame clones here, not all; method: immunoSEQ multiplex PCR. The data contain about 82,000 clones, around 72% of them singletons. Study-level points and caveats: Some TCR clones had been derived from tumors. These clones expanded in peripheral blood after radiotherapy plus ipilimumab.

This clone was seen only a few times. Its antigen is not identified. The length of the CDR3 is 15 residues. V lost 3 bases to trimming and J lost 2 bases, with 13 bases between them. In germline, CDR1 is SNHLY, CDR2 FYNNEI. The rearrangement joins TRBV2 to TRBJ1-2; no clear D. The source was peripheral blood, collected from a patient treated with radiotherapy plus ipilimumab. This clonotype was obtained from a human donor with non-small cell lung cancer that progressed on radiotherapy plus ipilimumab. As DNA, the CDR3 is TGTGCCAGCAGTGAGGGCAGACCTACGAACTATGGCTACACCTTC. Protein product: CASSEGRPTNYGYTF.